Reported below is one TCR beta chain. This sample was included in a study of shared T cell receptors in the human thymus. Sequencing used immunoSEQ multiplex PCR; TCRdb keeps in-frame clones, though not all of them. The sample yields hundreds of thousands of clones, around 78% seen once. The sample also formed part of further work on human thymus T cells. That work contributes: In corrective heart surgery, resections were taken, and these provided the thymus tissue.

The TCR was taken from a boy under three years old with a congenital heart defect. What was sequenced was thymocytes.

The CDR3 bases are TGTGCCAGCAGCTTAGTAGCGGGGCAGTATAGCAATCAGCCCCAGCATTTT. This encodes CASSLVAGQYSNQPQHF. The rearrangement joins TRBV7-2 to TRBJ1-5; the D gene is possibly TRBD1 (5 bases). CDR3 length equals 17 residues. The V gene lost 1 base and the J gene lost 0 bases, with 13 bases spanning the gap. Germline values: CDR1 SGHTA, CDR2 FQGNSA. The whole variable domain, filled in from reference TRBV7-2 and TRBJ1-5, reads GAGVSQSPSNKVTEKGKDVELRCDPISGHTALYWYRQSLGQGLEFLIYFQGNSAPDKSGLPSDRFSAERTGGSVSTLTIQRTQQEDSAVYLCASSLVAGQYSNQPQHFGDGTRLSIL.